Listed below are T cell receptor beta chains from one sample, sequenced in a study of T cell responses to AZD1222 COVID-19 vaccine. This table comes from immunoSEQ multiplex PCR, and its TCRdb copy is limited to in-frame clones, with some not included. The sample consists of more than 110,000 clones, 85% to 90% of them appearing once. The specimen was peripheral blood, collected on day 0 of AZD1222 vaccination. The source is an adult in good health. Both conserved end residues are part of each CDR3. Each record gives: V gene, J gene, clone size, D gene, CDR3 DNA, CDR3 protein. A D gene is named only where the DNA matches it firmly. Clone size appears in some rows only: once, few, many, or a class for an expanded clone.

V: TRBV6-4
J: TRBJ1-2
size: NA
D: NA
DNA: TGTGCCAGCAGTGAAACGGGGGGAAGTGGCTACACCTTC
CDR3: CASSETGGSGYTF

V: TRBV5-1
J: TRBJ2-1
size: NA
D: NA
DNA: TGCGCCAGCAGCCTACAGGGTCCGAGCTCCTACAATGAGCAGTTCTTC
CDR3: CASSLQGPSSYNEQFF

V: TRBV6-1
J: TRBJ1-5
size: NA
D: NA
DNA: TGTGCCAGCAGTGAATGGGCAGGGGCTGCCAATCAGCCCCAGCATTTT
CDR3: CASSEWAGAANQPQHF

V: TRBV7-3
J: TRBJ2-7
size: NA
D: NA
DNA: TGTGCCAGCAGCTTAGGCGTCTCCTACGAGCAGTACTTC
CDR3: CASSLGVSYEQYF

V: TRBV7-3
J: TRBJ2-1
size: once
D: NA
DNA: TGTGCCAGCAGCCCCGGGAATTCGTGGCGGCGAGGGGATGAGCAGTTCTTC
CDR3: CASSPGNSWRRGDEQFF

V: TRBV6-2/TRBV6-3
J: TRBJ1-1
size: once
D: NA
DNA: TGTGCCAGCAGTTACCCGCAAAACCGAGCTTTCTTT
CDR3: CASSYPQNRAFF

V: TRBV4-2
J: TRBJ1-4
size: NA
D: TRBD1
DNA: TGTGCCAGCAGCCAAGAAGGGGACAGGGGAGGTGAAAAACTGTTTTTT
CDR3: CASSQEGDRGGEKLFF

V: TRBV27
J: TRBJ2-7
size: NA
D: TRBD2
DNA: TGTGCCAGCAGGGGACTAGCGGGAAAAAACGAGCAGTACTTC
CDR3: CASRGLAGKNEQYF

V: TRBV28
J: TRBJ1-6
size: NA
D: NA
DNA: TGTGCCAGCAGTTTTCCACGGGACGGTTATAATTCACCCCTCCACTTT
CDR3: CASSFPRDGYNSPLHF

V: TRBV7-8
J: TRBJ1-6
size: NA
D: TRBD1
DNA: TGTGCCAGCACCCAGGGGGTGGTTGGATCACCCCTCCACTTT
CDR3: CASTQGVVGSPLHF

V: TRBV27
J: TRBJ2-7
size: NA
D: TRBD1
DNA: TGTGCCAGCAGTTCTAACAGGGGCTACGAGCAGTACTTC
CDR3: CASSSNRGYEQYF

V: TRBV30
J: TRBJ2-7
size: NA
D: TRBD1
DNA: TGTGCCTGGAGTGGATGGACAGGGAGCGAGCAGTACTTC
CDR3: CAWSGWTGSEQYF

V: TRBV2
J: TRBJ2-3
size: NA
D: TRBD2
DNA: TGTGCCAGCAGGACAGAATTAGCGGGAAGCACAGATACGCAGTATTTT
CDR3: CASRTELAGSTDTQYF

V: TRBV3-1/TRBV3-2
J: TRBJ2-1
size: once
D: NA
DNA: TGTGCCAGCAGCCAAGAGCCGGGACTCACCTACAATGAGCAGTTCTTC
CDR3: CASSQEPGLTYNEQFF